This record looks at one T cell receptor beta chain sequence and its context. Its target is not known. The sample is drawn from a study of CXCR3-negative and CXCR3-positive naive CD8 T cells. Broader study findings: Compared with CXCR3-negative naive cells, CXCR3-positive naive cells showed more hydrophobic TRB CDR3s.

The libraries of TRB cDNA were prepared using 5' RACE with UMI labels. TCRdb re-called the 5' RACE reads; every CDR3 protein appears as one record, without DNA. In all, the sample yields 120,000 to 150,000 distinct CDR3 sequences. The V gene's germline CDR1 is SQVTM and CDR2 ANQGSEA. This CDR3 contains 13 residues. The rearrangement joins TRBV29-1 to TRBJ2-1. The receptor was isolated from a human donor in good health. Some clones in this sample may be carry-over from other donors' samples. What was sequenced was naive CXCR3+ CD8+ T cells from blood. The subset: CD45RO-CCR7+CD27+CD95- naive CD8+ T cells expressing CXCR3 (TNR3+). CDR3 residues: CSVVEGSYNEQFF.